Each of the 15 T cell receptor beta chains below was sequenced from the same sample in a study of circulating CD8 cells and anti-PD-1 response in melanoma. The QIAseq Immune Repertoire TCR panel built the libraries from around 15 ng of total RNA. TCRdb re-called the reads through MiXCR, storing one row per CDR3 protein. Of under 750 distinct CDR3 sequences in the sample, over 8.5% were seen once. Live CD3+CD8+TCRalphabeta+ cells were sorted into four subsets by PD-1 and/or TIGIT. The source material was CD8+ T cells from PBMCs, sampled at baseline or after one month of anti-PD-1 therapy (not recorded which). The origin of the receptors is a human donor with melanoma.

About this clonotype: A much larger clonotype is one base distant, so this may be a read error. The chain recombines TRBV29-1 with TRBJ1-1; no firm D call. The CDR3 has 11 residues. V was trimmed by 6 bases and J by 1 base, leaving 6 bases between them. Germline values: CDR1 SQVTM, CDR2 ANQGSEA. DNA of the CDR3: TGCAGCGTCCGCGAGAACACTGAAGCTTTCTTT. Amino acid sequence: CSVRENTEAFF.

In its sample, this clonotype is large. J is TRBJ2-7 and V is TRBV4-2; 7 bases map to TRBD2. Germline V gene lookup returns CDR1 LGHNA and CDR2 YNFKEQ. This CDR3 is 16 amino acids long. The J segment lost 0 bases and the V segment lost 0 bases, leaving 5 bases of the junction unmatched. DNA of the CDR3: TGTGCCAGCAGCCAAGAGGAATTAGCGGGCTCCTACGAGCAGTACTTC. It codes for CASSQEELAGSYEQYF.

This clonotype is medium-sized (0.01 to 0.1%) within its sample. The CDR3 sequence: CSHFEETQYF. The DNA of the CDR3 is TGCAGCCACTTCGAAGAGACCCAGTACTTC. V and J are TRBV29-1 and TRBJ2-5; D not resolved. V was cut by 8 bases and J by 3 bases, with 7 bases left in between. The V gene's germline CDR1 is SQVTM and CDR2 ANQGSEA. The CDR3 totals 10 residues.

By share, this clonotype ranks as medium-sized (0.01 to 0.1%). J is TRBJ2-3 and V is TRBV9; D might be TRBD2 (5 bases). From germline, CDR1 is SGDLS and CDR2 YYNGEE. The CDR3 is 15 residues long. Between the trimmed V and J ends, which lost 1 base and 2 bases, there was a span of 11 bases. CDR3 sequence: CASSVTGEITDTQYF. CDR3 bases: TGTGCCAGCAGCGTAACCGGGGAGATCACAGATACGCAGTATTTT.

Sample share makes this clonotype large. The chain couples TRBV5-5 to TRBJ1-5; perhaps TRBD1 as D (5 bases). Trimming cost V 4 bases and J 6 bases, with 17 bases left between them. Germline lookup yields CDR1 SGHKS and CDR2 YYEKEE (reference sequence). The CDR3 totals 15 residues. This CDR3 is CASSPIWDQGQPQHF. In DNA, the CDR3 is TGTGCCAGCAGCCCCATCTGGGATCAGGGTCAGCCCCAGCATTTT.

This clonotype is medium-sized by share. V and J are TRBV27 and TRBJ1-5; D gene ambiguous. The CDR3 consists of 17 residues. Trimming removed 1 base from V and 0 bases from J, with 13 bases in between. Germline CDR1 reads MNHEY; CDR2 reads SMNVEV (reference sequence). DNA for the CDR3: TGTGCCAGCAGTTTATATGGTGTGGGAGATAGCAATCAGCCCCAGCATTTT. Protein: CASSLYGVGDSNQPQHF.

By proportion, this clonotype is large. The chain recombines TRBV29-1 with TRBJ1-1, with D hard to call. The ends were cut back, 6 bases at V and 0 bases at J, with 5 bases in the middle. CDR3 length: 11 amino acids. Looked up from germline, CDR1 is SQVTM and CDR2 is ANQGSEA. The CDR3 is CSVRVNTEAFF. CDR3 DNA sequence: TGCAGCGTCCGCGTGAACACTGAAGCTTTCTTT.

This clonotype is categorized as large (0.1 to 1%). The chain joins TRBV28 to TRBJ2-5; 9 bases align to TRBD1. Trimming removed 6 bases from V and 5 bases from J; junction bases left unmatched: 1. Germline V CDR1 and CDR2: MDHEN, SYDVKM. The CDR3 has 12 amino acids. The CDR3 region is CASRGQGETQYF. CDR3 nucleotide sequence: TGTGCCAGCAGAGGACAGGGGGAGACCCAGTACTTC.

This clonotype is labeled as medium-sized (0.01 to 0.1%). This chain links TRBV28 with TRBJ2-3; D remains ambiguous. V lost 5 bases and J 1 base, leaving 10 bases between the germline ends. The CDR3 sequence is 14 residues long. CDR1 is MDHEN, CDR2 SYDVKM, per germline. DNA for the CDR3: TGTGCCAGCAGTCCCTGGGAACGCACAGATACGCAGTATTTT. It yields the protein CASSPWERTDTQYF. The whole variable domain, remainder taken from reference TRBV28 and TRBJ2-3, is DVKVTQSSRYLVKRTGEKVFLECVQDMDHENMFWYRQDPGLGLRLIYFSYDVKMKEKGDIPEGYSVSREKKERFSLILESASTNQTSMYLCASSPWERTDTQYFGPGTRLTVL.

This clonotype is large by share. The rearrangement uses TRBV19 and TRBJ2-1, with a possible D match to TRBD2 (6 bases). The CDR3 is 13 residues long. Trimming shortened V by 7 bases and J by 2 bases, and 9 bases separated the two germline ends. Germline V CDR1 and CDR2: LNHDA, SQIVND (reference sequence). The CDR3 nucleotides are TGTGCCAGTACGGGGGTGGCCTACAATGAGCAGTTCTTC. As protein: CASTGVAYNEQFF.

By share, this clonotype counts as medium-sized. V is TRBV11-2 and J is TRBJ2-4, with a weak D call TRBD1 (6 bases). Germline assignment: CDR1 SGHAT and CDR2 FQNNGV. V dropped 3 bases and J dropped 8 bases, with 17 bases sitting between them. The CDR3 sequence is 15 residues long. CDR3 in DNA: TGTGCCAGCAGCTTCCTCACAGGGCTTGGGGACATTCAGTACTTC. Its translation is CASSFLTGLGDIQYF.

The V gene is TRBV30, the J gene TRBJ2-3; TRBD2 aligns across 8 bases. V lost 0 bases to trimming and J lost 6 bases; unmatched junction nucleotides: 2. The CDR3 extends over 13 amino acids. Germline CDR1 is GTSNPN and CDR2 is SVGIG (reference sequence). CDR3 amino acids: CAWSVREGDTQYF. CDR3 nucleotides: TGTGCCTGGAGTGTACGGGAGGGCGATACGCAGTATTTT.

By share, this clonotype ranks as medium-sized. V is TRBV7-3 and J is TRBJ2-1; 8 nucleotides agree with TRBD2. Germline lookup yields CDR1 SGHTA and CDR2 FQGTGA. The CDR3 length is 15 residues. The trim removed 3 bases at V and 10 bases at J, leaving 11 bases unmatched. This chain's CDR3 is CASSFGLAGRGEQFF. DNA of the CDR3: TGTGCCAGCAGCTTCGGCCTAGCGGGTCGCGGGGAGCAGTTCTTC.

The rearrangement links TRBV2 to TRBJ2-5; no reliable D call. The CDR3 is 14 residues long. V lost 2 bases to trimming and J lost 5 bases, with 12 bases between them. Germline loops: CDR1 SNHLY, CDR2 FYNNEI. The chain's CDR3 is CASSERPDRETQYF. CDR3 sequence (DNA): TGTGCCAGCAGTGAAAGACCCGACCGGGAGACCCAGTACTTC.

This clonotype counts as medium-sized. J is TRBJ1-2 and V is TRBV20-1; D gene uncertain. V was cut by 1 base and J by 8 bases, with 17 bases left in between. Germline CDR1 DFQATT, CDR2 SNEGSKA (reference sequence). The CDR3 length is 14 residues. The CDR3 reads CSARVEDDVRGYTF. For the CDR3, the DNA is TGCAGTGCTAGAGTCGAGGACGATGTGCGCGGCTACACCTTC.